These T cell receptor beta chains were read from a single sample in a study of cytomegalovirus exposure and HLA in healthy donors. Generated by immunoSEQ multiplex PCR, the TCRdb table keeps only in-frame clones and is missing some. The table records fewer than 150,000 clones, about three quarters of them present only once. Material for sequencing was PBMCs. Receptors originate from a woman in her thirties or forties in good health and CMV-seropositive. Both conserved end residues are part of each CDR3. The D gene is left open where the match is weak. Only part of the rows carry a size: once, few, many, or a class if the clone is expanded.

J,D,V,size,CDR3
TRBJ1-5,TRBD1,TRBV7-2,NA,CASSSGQGGFFPQHF
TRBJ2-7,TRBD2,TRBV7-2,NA,CASSLGASGGREQYF
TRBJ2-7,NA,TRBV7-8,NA,CASSSGLLSYEQYF
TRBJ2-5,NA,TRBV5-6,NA,CARTSSETQYF
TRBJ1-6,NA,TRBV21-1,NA,CASSTGQVNSPLHF
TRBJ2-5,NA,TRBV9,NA,CASSVAPADQETQYF
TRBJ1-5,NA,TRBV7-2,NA,CASSLRSGDDQPQHF
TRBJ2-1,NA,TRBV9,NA,CASSVVTGNEQFF
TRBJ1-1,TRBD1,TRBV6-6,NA,CASSRQGTAGTEAFF
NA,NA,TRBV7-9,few,CASSPGTDTYEQYF
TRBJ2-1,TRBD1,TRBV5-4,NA,CASSPSDRVQNEQFF
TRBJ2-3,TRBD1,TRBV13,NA,CASSSTPGQGITDTQYF
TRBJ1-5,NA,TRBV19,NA,CASSIDGPGGQPQHF
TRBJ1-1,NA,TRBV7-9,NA,CASCTENTEAFF
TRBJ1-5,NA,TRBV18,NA,CASSPIADQPQHF
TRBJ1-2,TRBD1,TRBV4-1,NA,CASSQTGTGNTFGYTF
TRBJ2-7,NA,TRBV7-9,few,CASSFGAGSSYEQYF
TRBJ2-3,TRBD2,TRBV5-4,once,CASRSIAGVLITQYF